Detailed here is one T cell receptor beta chain. The antigen is not known. This specimen belongs to a study of T cell responses to AZD1222 COVID-19 vaccine. Study summary: Second-dose schedules of about 4 or about 12 weeks were combined.

The germline V and J ends were trimmed by 3 bases and 5 bases, with 16 bases remaining between them. The CDR3 is made up of 15 amino acids. Germline CDR1 reads SNHLY; CDR2 reads FYNNEI. Assay: immunoSEQ multiplex PCR; the TCRdb copy retains only in-frame clones and omits some. In the table there are tens of thousands of clones, about 83% of which are singletons. Points from the study as a whole: Baseline antibody screening turned up just six or seven seropositive AZD1222 recipients. Among spike-specific TCRs, nearly half reportedly target unmutated variant regions.

This receptor was identified in an adult in good health. This sequence joins TRBV2 and TRBJ2-5; D not resolved. The sequenced sample was peripheral blood, obtained on day 0 of AZD1222 vaccination. CDR3: CASSEGNQGVETQYF. The CDR3 DNA reads as TGTGCCAGCAGTGAGGGCAACCAAGGAGTGGAGACCCAGTACTTC.